The rows below give T cell receptor beta chains drawn from one sample of a study of blood T cell repertoires in COVID-19. TCRdb's table, derived via immunoSEQ multiplex PCR, lists solely in-frame clones and lacks some. Found here are some 120,000 clones, more than 75% of them singletons; the top ten hold about 4.6%. Material: peripheral blood. These receptor sequences come from a man aged 60 to 75 with COVID-19, enrolled during active disease. Both conserved end residues are part of each CDR3. The D gene is left open where the match is weak. Not all rows give a size; the values are once, few, many and, for expanded clones, a class.

>TRBV11-2|NA|TRBD2|TRBJ2-4
TGTGCCAGCAGCCAGCGCGGGGGTGGGGACATTCAGTACTTC
CASSQRGGGDIQYF
>TRBV3-1/TRBV3-2|NA|TRBD2|TRBJ2-3
TGTGCCAGCAGCCACCTGGGACTAGCGGGAGAAGAAGATACGCAGTATTTT
CASSHLGLAGEEDTQYF
>TRBV12-3/TRBV12-4|NA|NA|TRBJ1-1
TGTGCCAGCAGTTTCAGGGGCACTGAAGCTTTCTTT
CASSFRGTEAFF
>TRBV3-1/TRBV3-2|NA|NA|TRBJ2-2
TGTGCCAGCAGCCAAGATCGGGTTATTACCGGGGAGCTGTTTTTT
CASSQDRVITGELFF
>TRBV5-6|NA|NA|TRBJ2-7
TGTGCCAGCAGCTTGGGCGGACAGAACTACGAGCAGTACTTC
CASSLGGQNYEQYF
>TRBV10-2|NA|NA|TRBJ2-7
TGCGCCAGCAGTGAGCCCGGGACTCAGGGAGAGCAGTACTTC
CASSEPGTQGEQYF
>TRBV5-1|NA|NA|TRBJ2-7
TGCGCCAGCAGCTTGGCCGGGATCTACGAGCAGTACTTC
CASSLAGIYEQYF
>TRBV7-3|NA|NA|TRBJ2-3
TGTGCCAGCAGTTCGTCCGGGGGCACAGATACGCAGTATTTT
CASSSSGGTDTQYF
>TRBV25-1|NA|TRBD2|TRBJ2-1
TGTGCCAGCACACTAGCGGACTACAATGAGCAGTTCTTC
CASTLADYNEQFF
>TRBV7-7|NA|TRBD2|TRBJ2-2
TGTGCTAGCAGCCCCGGGACTAGCGGGAGTACCGGGGAGCTGTTTTTT
CASSPGTSGSTGELFF
>TRBV19|NA|TRBD1|TRBJ1-1
TGTGCCAGTAGCGACAGGGGGAGCACTGAAGCTTTCTTT
CASSDRGSTEAFF
>TRBV11-2|NA|TRBD1|TRBJ1-4
TGTGCCAGCAGCCTGACAGGGGGTAAAAATGAAAAACTGTTTTTT
CASSLTGGKNEKLFF
>TRBV3-1/TRBV3-2|once|TRBD2|TRBJ2-7
TGTGCCAGCAGCCTTAGAGCGGGAAACTACGAGCAGTACTTC
CASSLRAGNYEQYF
>TRBV30|NA|TRBD1|TRBJ2-7
TGTGCCTGGGACCCGGGACAGGCGTCCTACGAGCAGTACTTC
CAWDPGQASYEQYF